A selection of T cell receptor beta chains follows, all from one sample in a study of control samples from healthy donors and cancer patients. Sequencing was performed with immunoSEQ multiplex PCR; in TCRdb, only in-frame clones are kept and a portion is missing. This sample has tens of thousands of clones, with more than 90% found just once. Specimen: PBMCs. The receptor set was obtained from a man aged 30 to 39 with colorectal cancer. Each CDR3 is given with its conserved first and last residue. The D gene is left open where the match is weak. Not all rows give a size; the values are once, few, many and, for expanded clones, a class.

J,D,size,V,DNA,CDR3
TRBJ1-1,NA,NA,TRBV18,TGTGCCAGCTCAGCTAGTAAAAACACTGAAGCTTTCTTT,CASSASKNTEAFF
TRBJ2-3,NA,NA,TRBV4-3,TGCGCCAGCAGCCAGTCCATGTATACTGATACGCAGTATTTT,CASSQSMYTDTQYF
TRBJ1-6,NA,NA,TRBV6-2/TRBV6-3,TGTGCCAGCAGCCCAGGGGCGTCGAATTCACCCCTCCACTTT,CASSPGASNSPLHF
TRBJ1-1,NA,few,TRBV28,TGTGCCAGCAGTTTTCCCCGGGAAGAAGCTTTCTTT,CASSFPREEAFF
TRBJ2-2,TRBD1,NA,TRBV3-1/TRBV3-2,TGTGCCAGCAGCCAAGATGTGGACAGGCTAAACACCGGGGAGCTGTTTTTT,CASSQDVDRLNTGELFF
TRBJ1-5,TRBD1,NA,TRBV4-1,TGCGCCAGCAGCCCGGGACAGGGGAGCGGGAAGCCCCAGCATTTT,CASSPGQGSGKPQHF
TRBJ1-1,NA,NA,TRBV5-6,TGTGCCAGCAGGCCCAGGCGGGATCATACTGAAGCTTTCTTT,CASRPRRDHTEAFF
TRBJ1-2,TRBD1,NA,TRBV19,TGTGCCAGTAGTATAGACTCTTCTCGGACAGGGAACGATGGCTACACCTTC,CASSIDSSRTGNDGYTF
TRBJ2-3,NA,NA,TRBV11-2,TGTGCCAGCAGCCCAGACCCCGGGACGACAGATACGCAGTATTTT,CASSPDPGTTDTQYF
TRBJ1-2,TRBD1,NA,TRBV7-9,TGTGCCAGCAGCTTTTCTGGACAGGGCTATGGCTACACCTTC,CASSFSGQGYGYTF
TRBJ1-5,TRBD1,few,TRBV4-1,TGCGCCAGCAGCCAAGAGAACAGGGGAAATCAGCCCCAGCATTTT,CASSQENRGNQPQHF
TRBJ2-1,NA,NA,TRBV6-4,TGTGCCAGCAGTGACTCGAGTATCGGGGGCGATCACAATGAGCAGTTCTTC,CASSDSSIGGDHNEQFF
TRBJ2-4,TRBD2,NA,TRBV4-3,TGCGCCAGCAGCCGGACTAGCGGGGATCTAGCCAAAAACATTCAGTACTTC,CASSRTSGDLAKNIQYF
TRBJ2-3,TRBD2,NA,TRBV24-1,TGTGCCACCAGTGATTTGACTAGCGGGGGGACCCTAAGCACAGATACGCAGTATTTT,CATSDLTSGGTLSTDTQYF
TRBJ1-1,TRBD1,once,TRBV11-2,TGTGCCAGCAGCCGAACAGGGGGTAAGAACACTGAAGCTTTCTTT,CASSRTGGKNTEAFF
TRBJ2-3,TRBD2,NA,TRBV5-1,TGCGCCAGCACCTCAGGGCTAGCGGGGCCGCGGGGAGATACGCAGTATTTT,CASTSGLAGPRGDTQYF
TRBJ1-2,NA,NA,TRBV6-5,TGTGCCAGCAGTTACAAGGGGGTAGGAGGCTACACCTTC,CASSYKGVGGYTF
TRBJ2-2,NA,NA,TRBV7-2,TGTGCCAGCAGCTCCCTCGGGACCGGGGAGCTGTTTTTT,CASSSLGTGELFF
TRBJ2-2,NA,NA,TRBV19,TGTGCCAGTAACCCCAGGGGCCTGGGTGGGGACACCGGGGAGCTGTTTTTT,CASNPRGLGGDTGELFF
TRBJ2-7,NA,NA,TRBV11-3,TGTGCCAGCAGCTTAGGCTTAGGGAAGGAGCAGTACTTC,CASSLGLGKEQYF
TRBJ2-1,NA,NA,TRBV10-2,TGCGCCAGCAGTGAGATAGGGGGTGAGCAGTTCTTC,CASSEIGGEQFF
TRBJ2-1,NA,NA,TRBV9,TGTGCCAGCACACACTCCGAACGGGGTGCCAGCTACAATGAGCAGTTCTTC,CASTHSERGASYNEQFF
TRBJ2-5,NA,NA,TRBV5-4,TGTGCCAGCAGCCCCTCACGAGACTACCGCCAAGAGACCCAGTACTTC,CASSPSRDYRQETQYF
TRBJ2-7,NA,NA,TRBV15,TGTGCCACCAGCAGAGATCCCGGCTACGAGCAGTACTTC,CATSRDPGYEQYF
TRBJ2-7,NA,NA,TRBV11-2,TGTGCCAGCAGCTTATATGGGGTCAGGGGCTACGAGCAGTACTTC,CASSLYGVRGYEQYF
TRBJ1-5,NA,NA,TRBV6-5,TGTGCCAGCAGTTTAGACAGGAATAGCAATCAGCCCCAGCATTTT,CASSLDRNSNQPQHF
TRBJ1-1,NA,NA,TRBV6-5,TGTGCCAGTTTTTTAGGGGGAGCCACTGAAGCTTTCTTT,CASFLGGATEAFF